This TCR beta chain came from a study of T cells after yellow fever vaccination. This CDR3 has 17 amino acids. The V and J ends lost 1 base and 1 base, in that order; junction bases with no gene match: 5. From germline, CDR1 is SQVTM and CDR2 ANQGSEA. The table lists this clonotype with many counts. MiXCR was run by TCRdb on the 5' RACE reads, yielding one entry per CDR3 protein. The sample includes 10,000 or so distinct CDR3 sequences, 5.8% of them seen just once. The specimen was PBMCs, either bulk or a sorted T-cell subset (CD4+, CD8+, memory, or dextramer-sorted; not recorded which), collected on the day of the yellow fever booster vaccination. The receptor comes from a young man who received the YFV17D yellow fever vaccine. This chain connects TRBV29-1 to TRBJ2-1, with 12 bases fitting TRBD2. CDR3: CSVEGLAGGWSYNEQFF. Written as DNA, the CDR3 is TGCAGCGTTGAAGGTCTAGCGGGAGGGTGGTCCTACAATGAGCAGTTCTTC.